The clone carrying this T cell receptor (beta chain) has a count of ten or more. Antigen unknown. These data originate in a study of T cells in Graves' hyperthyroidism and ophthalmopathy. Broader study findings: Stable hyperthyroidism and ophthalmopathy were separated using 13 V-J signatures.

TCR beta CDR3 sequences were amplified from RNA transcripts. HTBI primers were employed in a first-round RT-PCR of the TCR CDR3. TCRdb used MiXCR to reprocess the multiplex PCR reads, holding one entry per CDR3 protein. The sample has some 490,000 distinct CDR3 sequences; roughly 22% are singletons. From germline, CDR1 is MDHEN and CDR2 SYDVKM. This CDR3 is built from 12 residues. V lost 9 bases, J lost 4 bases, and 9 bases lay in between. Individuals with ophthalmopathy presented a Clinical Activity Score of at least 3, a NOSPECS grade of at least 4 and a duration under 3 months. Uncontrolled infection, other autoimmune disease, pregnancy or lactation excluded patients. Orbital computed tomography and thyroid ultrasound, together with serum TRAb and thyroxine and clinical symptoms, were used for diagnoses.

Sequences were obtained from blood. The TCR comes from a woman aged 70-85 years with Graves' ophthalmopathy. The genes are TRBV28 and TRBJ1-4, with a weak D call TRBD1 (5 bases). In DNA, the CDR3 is TGTGCCAGTAGGGGAGTTAATGAAAAACTGTTTTTT. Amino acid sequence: CASRGVNEKLFF.